The present TCR beta chain was sequenced within a study of blood T cells in healthy people across ages. Then a second PCR, running about 7 to 11 cycles, was carried out with a sample-barcoded 5' primer and a J-beta primer mix. TCRdb passed the 5' RACE reads through MiXCR, listing each CDR3 protein once. The sample holds 1.5 million to 2 million distinct CDR3 sequences, around 50% seen once. Germline-derived CDR1 and CDR2 are MNHEY and SVGAGI. There are 12 residues in the CDR3. V was trimmed by 5 bases and J by 5 bases, leaving 7 bases between them. Sample: blood. This rearrangement joins TRBV6-5 to TRBJ2-1; no clear D gene. The clonotype was recovered from a middle-aged woman in good health. CDR3: CASSQYNNEQFF. CDR3 in DNA: TGTGCCAGCAGTCAATATAACAATGAGCAGTTCTTC.